This T cell receptor (beta chain) was obtained from a study of vaccination effects on CD4 cells after COVID-19. Sequenced by immunoSEQ multiplex PCR; TCRdb stores in-frame clones only, minus some. The sample shows about 25,000 clones, more than 70% of them seen only once. The germline V gene has CDR1 WNHNN and CDR2 SYGVQD (reference sequence). This CDR3 region has 14 residues. The J segment lost 6 bases and the V segment lost 3 bases, leaving 6 bases of the junction unmatched. Notes on the study in general: Marked clonal contraction was seen in infection- and vaccine-induced clones late after vaccination.

This clone was observed a few times. The antigen remains undetermined. Antigen-specific CD4+ T cells expanded by the ViraFEST assay with viral peptide pools were then sequenced. Once cultured for approximately ten days, the cells underwent separation to obtain CD4+ T cells. Nucleocapsid antibodies were negative in the vaccine recipients, who had never had SARS-CoV-2 infection. Each culture well received some 2.2 million PBMC. These cells were then cultured in IMDM with roughly 9 IU/ml IL-2 and roughly 10 ug/ml peptides. The sample consisted of CD4+ T cells from PBMCs cultured with HCoV-NL63 spike peptides, taken before COVID-19 vaccination. This receptor was taken from a human donor who received a COVID-19 vaccine. The chain uses TRBV10-1 and TRBJ2-3; 7 bases match TRBD1. The CDR3: CASSEGTDQDTQYF. The CDR3 DNA reads as TGCGCCAGCAGTGAAGGGACAGACCAGGATACGCAGTATTTT.